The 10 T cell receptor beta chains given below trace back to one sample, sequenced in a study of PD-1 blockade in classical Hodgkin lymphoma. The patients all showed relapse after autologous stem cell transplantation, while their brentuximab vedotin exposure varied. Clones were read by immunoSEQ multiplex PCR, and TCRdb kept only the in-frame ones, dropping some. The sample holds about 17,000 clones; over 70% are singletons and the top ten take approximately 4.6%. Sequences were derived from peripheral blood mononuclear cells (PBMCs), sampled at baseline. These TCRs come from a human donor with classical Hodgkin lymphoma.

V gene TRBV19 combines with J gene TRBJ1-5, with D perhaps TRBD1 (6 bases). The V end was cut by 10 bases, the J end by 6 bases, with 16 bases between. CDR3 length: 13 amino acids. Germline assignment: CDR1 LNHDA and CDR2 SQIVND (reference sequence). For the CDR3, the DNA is TGTGCCACGCGGGGGGGCTGGACTCAGCCCCAGCATTTT. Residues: CATRGGWTQPQHF.

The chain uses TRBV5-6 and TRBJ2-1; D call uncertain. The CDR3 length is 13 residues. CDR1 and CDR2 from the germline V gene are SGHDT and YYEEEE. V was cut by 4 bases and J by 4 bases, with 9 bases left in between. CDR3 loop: CASSQAVYNEQFF. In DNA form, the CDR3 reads TGTGCCAGCAGCCAGGCCGTATACAATGAGCAGTTCTTC.

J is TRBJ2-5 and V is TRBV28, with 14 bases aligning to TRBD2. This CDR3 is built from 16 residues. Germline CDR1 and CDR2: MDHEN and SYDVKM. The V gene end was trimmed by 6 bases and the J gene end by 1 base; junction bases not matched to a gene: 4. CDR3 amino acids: CASRTGLAGGQETQYF. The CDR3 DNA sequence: TGTGCCAGCAGGACAGGACTAGCGGGGGGCCAAGAGACCCAGTACTTC.

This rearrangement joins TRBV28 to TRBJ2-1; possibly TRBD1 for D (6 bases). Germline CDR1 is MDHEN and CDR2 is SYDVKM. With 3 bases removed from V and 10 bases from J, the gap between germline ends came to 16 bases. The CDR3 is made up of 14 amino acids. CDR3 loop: CASSLNTGKKEQFF. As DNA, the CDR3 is TGTGCCAGCAGTTTGAACACAGGGAAAAAGGAGCAGTTCTTC.

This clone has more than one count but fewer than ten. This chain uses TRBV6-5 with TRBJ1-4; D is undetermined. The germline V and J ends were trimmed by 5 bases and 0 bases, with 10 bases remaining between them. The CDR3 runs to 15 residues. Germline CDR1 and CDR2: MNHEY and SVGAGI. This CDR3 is CASSPTDPTNEKLFF. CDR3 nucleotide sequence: TGTGCCAGCAGTCCCACAGATCCAACTAATGAAAAACTGTTTTTT.

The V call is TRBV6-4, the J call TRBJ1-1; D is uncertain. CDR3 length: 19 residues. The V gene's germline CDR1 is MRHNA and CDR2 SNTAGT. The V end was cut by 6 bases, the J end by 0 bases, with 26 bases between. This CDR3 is CASSEANYWGSRLNTEAFF. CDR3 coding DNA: TGTGCCAGCAGCGAGGCAAACTATTGGGGATCTCGGTTGAACACTGAAGCTTTCTTT.

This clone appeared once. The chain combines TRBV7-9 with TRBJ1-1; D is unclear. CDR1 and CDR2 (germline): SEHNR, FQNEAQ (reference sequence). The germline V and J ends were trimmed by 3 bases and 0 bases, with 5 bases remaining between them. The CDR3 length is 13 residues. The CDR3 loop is CASSFYVNTEAFF. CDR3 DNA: TGTGCCAGCAGCTTCTACGTGAACACTGAAGCTTTCTTT.

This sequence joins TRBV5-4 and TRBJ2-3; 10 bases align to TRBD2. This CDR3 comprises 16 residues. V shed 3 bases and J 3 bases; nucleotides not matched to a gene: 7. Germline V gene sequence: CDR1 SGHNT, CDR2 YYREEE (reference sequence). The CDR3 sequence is CASSSLAGVATDTQYF. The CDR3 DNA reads TGTGCCAGCAGCTCTCTAGCGGGGGTGGCGACAGATACGCAGTATTTT.

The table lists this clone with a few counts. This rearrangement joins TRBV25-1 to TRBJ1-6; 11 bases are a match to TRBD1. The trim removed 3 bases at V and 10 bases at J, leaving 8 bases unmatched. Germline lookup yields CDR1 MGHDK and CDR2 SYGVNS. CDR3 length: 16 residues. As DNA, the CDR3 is TGTGCCAGCAGTGACCCGGGACAGGGGGTTAAATCACCCCTCCACTTT. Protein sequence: CASSDPGQGVKSPLHF.

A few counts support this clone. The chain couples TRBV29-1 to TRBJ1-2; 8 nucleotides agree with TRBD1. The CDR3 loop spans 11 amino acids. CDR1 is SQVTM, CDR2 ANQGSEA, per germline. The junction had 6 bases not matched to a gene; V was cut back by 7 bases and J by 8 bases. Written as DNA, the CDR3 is TGCAGCGCCGGGACAGGTCGGGGCTACACCTTC. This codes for CSAGTGRGYTF.